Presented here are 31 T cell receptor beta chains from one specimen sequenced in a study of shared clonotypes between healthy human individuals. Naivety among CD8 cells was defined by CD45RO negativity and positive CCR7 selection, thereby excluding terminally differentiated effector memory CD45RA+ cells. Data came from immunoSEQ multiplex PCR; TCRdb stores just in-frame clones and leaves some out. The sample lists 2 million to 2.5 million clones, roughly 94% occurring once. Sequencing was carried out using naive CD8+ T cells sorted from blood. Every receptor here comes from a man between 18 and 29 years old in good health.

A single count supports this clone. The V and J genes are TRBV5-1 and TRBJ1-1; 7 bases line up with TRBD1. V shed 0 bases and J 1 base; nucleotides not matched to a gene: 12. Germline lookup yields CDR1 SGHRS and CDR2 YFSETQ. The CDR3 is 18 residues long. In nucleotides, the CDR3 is TGCGCCAGCAGCTTGGCCGAAACCGGGACAGCAGAGAACACTGAAGCTTTCTTT. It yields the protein CASSLAETGTAENTEAFF. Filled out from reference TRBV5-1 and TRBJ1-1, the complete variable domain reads KAGVTQTPRYLIKTRGQQVTLSCSPISGHRSVSWYQQTPGQGLQFLFEYFSETQRNKGNFPGRFSGRQFSNSRSEMNVSTLELGDSALYLCASSLAETGTAENTEAFFGQGTRLTVV.

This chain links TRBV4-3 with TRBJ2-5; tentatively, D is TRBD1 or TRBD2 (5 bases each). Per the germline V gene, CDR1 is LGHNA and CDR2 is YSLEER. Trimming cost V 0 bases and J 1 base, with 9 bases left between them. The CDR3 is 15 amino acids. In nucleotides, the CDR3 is TGCGCCAGCAGCCAAGATCATGGGGGCCAAGAGACCCAGTACTTC. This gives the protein CASSQDHGGQETQYF.

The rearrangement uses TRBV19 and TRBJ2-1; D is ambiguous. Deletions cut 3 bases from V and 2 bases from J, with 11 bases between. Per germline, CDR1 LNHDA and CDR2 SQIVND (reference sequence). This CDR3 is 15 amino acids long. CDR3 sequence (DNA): TGTGCCAGTAGTATTACGGGCCAACCCTACAATGAGCAGTTCTTC. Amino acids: CASSITGQPYNEQFF.

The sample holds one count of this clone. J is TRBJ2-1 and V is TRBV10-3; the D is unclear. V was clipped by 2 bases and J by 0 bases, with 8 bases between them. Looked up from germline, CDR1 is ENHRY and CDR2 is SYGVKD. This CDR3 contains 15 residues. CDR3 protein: CAISEGGFSYNEQFF. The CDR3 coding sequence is TGTGCCATCAGTGAGGGCGGCTTCTCCTACAATGAGCAGTTCTTC.

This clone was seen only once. The CDR3 region is CASSVWTEEDQPQHF. The CDR3 nucleotides read TGTGCCAGCAGTGTTTGGACGGAGGAGGATCAGCCCCAGCATTTT. This chain connects TRBV6-1 to TRBJ1-5; no definite D call. The CDR3 consists of 15 residues. The V end was cut by 4 bases, the J end by 5 bases, with 15 bases between. Germline V gives CDR1 MNHNS, CDR2 SASEGT.

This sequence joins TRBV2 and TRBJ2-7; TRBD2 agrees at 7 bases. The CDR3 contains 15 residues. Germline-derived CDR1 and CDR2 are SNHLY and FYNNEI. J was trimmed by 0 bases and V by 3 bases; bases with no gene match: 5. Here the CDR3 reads CASSDSSGFSYEQYF. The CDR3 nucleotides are TGTGCCAGCAGTGACTCTAGCGGATTCTCCTACGAGCAGTACTTC.

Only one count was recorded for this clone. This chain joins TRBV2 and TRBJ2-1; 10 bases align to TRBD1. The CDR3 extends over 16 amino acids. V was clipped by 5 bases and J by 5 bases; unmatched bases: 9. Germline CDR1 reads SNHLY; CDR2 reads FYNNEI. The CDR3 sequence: CASSLSTGGIDNEQFF. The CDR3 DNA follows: TGTGCCAGCAGTCTGTCGACAGGGGGCATTGACAATGAGCAGTTCTTC.

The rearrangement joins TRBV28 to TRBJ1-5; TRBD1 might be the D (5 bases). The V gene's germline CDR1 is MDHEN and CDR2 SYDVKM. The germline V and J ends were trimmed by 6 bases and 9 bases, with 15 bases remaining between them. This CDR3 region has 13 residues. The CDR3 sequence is CASRPTGGWPQHF. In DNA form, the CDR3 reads TGTGCCAGCAGGCCTACAGGTGGCTGGCCCCAGCATTTT. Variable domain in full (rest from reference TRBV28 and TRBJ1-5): DVKVTQSSRYLVKRTGEKVFLECVQDMDHENMFWYRQDPGLGLRLIYFSYDVKMKEKGDIPEGYSVSREKKERFSLILESASTNQTSMYLCASRPTGGWPQHFGDGTRLSIL.

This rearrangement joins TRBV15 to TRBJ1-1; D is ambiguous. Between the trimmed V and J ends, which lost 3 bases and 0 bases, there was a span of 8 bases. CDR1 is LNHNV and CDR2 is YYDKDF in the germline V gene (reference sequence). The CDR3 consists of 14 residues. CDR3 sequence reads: CATSRVSVNTEAFF. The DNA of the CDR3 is TGTGCCACCAGCAGGGTATCGGTGAACACTGAAGCTTTCTTT.

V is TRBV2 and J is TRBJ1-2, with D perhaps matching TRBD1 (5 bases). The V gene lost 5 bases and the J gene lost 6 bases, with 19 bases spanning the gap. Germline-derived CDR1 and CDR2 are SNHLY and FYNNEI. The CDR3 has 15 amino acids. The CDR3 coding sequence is TGTGCCAGCAGTCAGAATCCGACAGCCTTAGATGGCTACACCTTC. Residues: CASSQNPTALDGYTF.

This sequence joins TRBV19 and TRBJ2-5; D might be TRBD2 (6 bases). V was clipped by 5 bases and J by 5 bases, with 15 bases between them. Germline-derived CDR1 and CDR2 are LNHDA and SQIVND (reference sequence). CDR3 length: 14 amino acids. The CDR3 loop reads CASSLTGGSETQYF. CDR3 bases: TGTGCCAGTAGTCTCACCGGGGGATCGGAGACCCAGTACTTC.

The CDR3 here is CASSYPTAQETQYF. As DNA, the CDR3 is TGTGCCAGCAGTTACCCTACAGCCCAAGAGACCCAGTACTTC. The gene calls are TRBV6-6 and TRBJ2-5; no reliable D call. Germline V gene data show CDR1 as MNHNY and CDR2 as SVGAGI (reference sequence). Trimming stripped 2 bases from V and 1 base from J, with 8 bases between. The CDR3 loop spans 14 amino acids.

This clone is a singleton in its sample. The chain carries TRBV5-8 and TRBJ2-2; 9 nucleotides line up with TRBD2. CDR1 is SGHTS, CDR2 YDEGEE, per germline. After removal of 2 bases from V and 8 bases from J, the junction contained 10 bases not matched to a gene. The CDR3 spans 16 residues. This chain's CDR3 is CASSFLAGGSLGELFF. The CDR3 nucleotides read TGTGCCAGCAGCTTCCTCGCGGGAGGGTCCTTAGGGGAGCTGTTTTTT.

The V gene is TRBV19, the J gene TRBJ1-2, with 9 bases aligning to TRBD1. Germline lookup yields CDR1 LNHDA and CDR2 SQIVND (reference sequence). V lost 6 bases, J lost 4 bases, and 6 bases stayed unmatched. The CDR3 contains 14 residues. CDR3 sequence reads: CASSLGQGPYGYTF. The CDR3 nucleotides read TGTGCCAGTAGCCTCGGACAGGGGCCCTATGGCTACACCTTC.

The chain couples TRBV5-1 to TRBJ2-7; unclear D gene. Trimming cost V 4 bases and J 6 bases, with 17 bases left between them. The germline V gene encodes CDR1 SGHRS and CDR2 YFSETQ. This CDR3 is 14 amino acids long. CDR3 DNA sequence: TGCGCCAGCAGCCCCCCCGGCGGCGTGGGCGAGCAGTACTTC. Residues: CASSPPGGVGEQYF.

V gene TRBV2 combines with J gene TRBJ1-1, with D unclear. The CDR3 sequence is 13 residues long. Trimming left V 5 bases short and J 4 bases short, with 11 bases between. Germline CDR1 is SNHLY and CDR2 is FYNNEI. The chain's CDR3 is CASSSISGTEAFF. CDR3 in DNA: TGTGCCAGCAGTTCAATATCTGGCACTGAAGCTTTCTTT.

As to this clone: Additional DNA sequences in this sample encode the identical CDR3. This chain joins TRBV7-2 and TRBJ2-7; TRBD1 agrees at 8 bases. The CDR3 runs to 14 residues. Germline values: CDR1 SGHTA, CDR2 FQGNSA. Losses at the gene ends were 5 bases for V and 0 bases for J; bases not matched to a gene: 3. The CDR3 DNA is TGTGCCAGCAGCCACGGGACAGGCTCCTACGAGCAGTACTTC. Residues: CASSHGTGSYEQYF.

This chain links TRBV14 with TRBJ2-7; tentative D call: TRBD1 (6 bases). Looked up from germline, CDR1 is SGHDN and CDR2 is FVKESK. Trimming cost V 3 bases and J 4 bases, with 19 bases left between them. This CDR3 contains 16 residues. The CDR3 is CASSHPPGHLWYEQYF. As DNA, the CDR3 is TGTGCCAGCAGCCACCCTCCGGGACATCTTTGGTACGAGCAGTACTTC.

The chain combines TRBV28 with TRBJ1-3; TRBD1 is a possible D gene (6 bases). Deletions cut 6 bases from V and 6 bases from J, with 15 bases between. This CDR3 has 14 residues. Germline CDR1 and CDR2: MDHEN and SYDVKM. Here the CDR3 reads CASSYRDWENTIYF. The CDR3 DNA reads TGTGCCAGCAGCTACAGGGACTGGGAAAACACCATATATTTT.

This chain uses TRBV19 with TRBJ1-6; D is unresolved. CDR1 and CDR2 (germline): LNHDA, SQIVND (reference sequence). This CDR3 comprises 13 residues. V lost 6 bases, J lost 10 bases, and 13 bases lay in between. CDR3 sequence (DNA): TGTGCCAGTAGGATATCAGTCTCCTCACCCCTCCACTTT. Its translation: CASRISVSSPLHF.

DNA of the CDR3: TGTGCCAGTAGCCCTGACAGGGATTATAGCAATCAGCCCCAGCATTTT. Its translation: CASSPDRDYSNQPQHF. The V gene is TRBV19, the J gene TRBJ1-5, with 7 bases matching TRBD1. Germline loops: CDR1 LNHDA, CDR2 SQIVND (reference sequence). The CDR3 covers 16 residues. The J segment lost 0 bases and the V segment lost 6 bases, leaving 8 bases of the junction unmatched. The variable domain in full, completed from reference TRBV19 and TRBJ1-5, reads DGGITQSPKYLFRKEGQNVTLSCEQNLNHDAMYWYRQDPGQGLRLIYYSQIVNDFQKGDIAEGYSVSREKKESFPLTVTSAQKNPTAFYLCASSPDRDYSNQPQHFGDGTRLSIL.

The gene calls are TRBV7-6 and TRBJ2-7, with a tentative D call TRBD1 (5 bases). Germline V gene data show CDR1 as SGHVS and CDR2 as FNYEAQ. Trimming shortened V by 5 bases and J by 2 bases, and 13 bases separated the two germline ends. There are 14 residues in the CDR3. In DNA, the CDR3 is TGTGCCAGCAGCCCATCTGAGACAGCCTACGAGCAGTACTTC. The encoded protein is CASSPSETAYEQYF.

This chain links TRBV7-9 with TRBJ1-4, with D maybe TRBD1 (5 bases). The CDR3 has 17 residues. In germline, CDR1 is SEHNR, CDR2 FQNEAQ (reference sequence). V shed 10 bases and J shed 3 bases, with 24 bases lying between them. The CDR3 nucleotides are TGTGCCATACCGATCGGTAACTTACCGGGACCTAATGAAAAACTGTTTTTT. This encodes CAIPIGNLPGPNEKLFF.

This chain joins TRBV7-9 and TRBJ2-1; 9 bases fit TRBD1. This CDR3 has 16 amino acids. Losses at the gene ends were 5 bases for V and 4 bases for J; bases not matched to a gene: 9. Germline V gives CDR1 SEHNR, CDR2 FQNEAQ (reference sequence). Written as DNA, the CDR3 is TGTGCCAGCAGCCGCCCCGGGACAGGGACATACAATGAGCAGTTCTTC. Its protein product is CASSRPGTGTYNEQFF.

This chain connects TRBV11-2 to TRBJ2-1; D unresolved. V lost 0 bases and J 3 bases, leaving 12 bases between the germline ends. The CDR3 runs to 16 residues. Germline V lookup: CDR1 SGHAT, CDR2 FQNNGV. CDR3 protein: CASSLDLIAGYNEQFF. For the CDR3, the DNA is TGTGCCAGCAGCTTAGATCTAATAGCCGGCTACAATGAGCAGTTCTTC. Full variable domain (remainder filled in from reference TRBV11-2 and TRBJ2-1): EAGVAQSPRYKIIEKRQSVAFWCNPISGHATLYWYQQILGQGPKLLIQFQNNGVVDDSQLPKDRFSAERLKGVDSTLKIQPAKLEDSAVYLCASSLDLIAGYNEQFFGPGTRLTVL.

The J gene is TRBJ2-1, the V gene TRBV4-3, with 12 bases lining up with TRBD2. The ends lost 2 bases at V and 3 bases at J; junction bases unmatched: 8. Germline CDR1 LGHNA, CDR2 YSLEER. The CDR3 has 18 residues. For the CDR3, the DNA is TGCGCCAGCAGCCAACAGAACCTAGCGGGAGGGATCTACAATGAGCAGTTCTTC. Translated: CASSQQNLAGGIYNEQFF.

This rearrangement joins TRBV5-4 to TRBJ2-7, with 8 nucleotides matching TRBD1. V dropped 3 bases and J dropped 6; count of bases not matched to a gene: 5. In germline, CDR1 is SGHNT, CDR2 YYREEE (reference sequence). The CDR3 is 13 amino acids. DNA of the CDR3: TGTGCCAGCAGCTCGCAGGGGGCGCCCGAGCAGTACTTC. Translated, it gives CASSSQGAPEQYF.

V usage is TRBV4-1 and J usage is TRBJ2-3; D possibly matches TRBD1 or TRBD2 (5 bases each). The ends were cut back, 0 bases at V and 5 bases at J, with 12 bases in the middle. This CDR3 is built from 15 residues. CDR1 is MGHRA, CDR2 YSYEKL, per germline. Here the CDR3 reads CASSQDGGLVDTQYF. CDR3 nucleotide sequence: TGCGCCAGCAGCCAAGATGGGGGTTTAGTAGATACGCAGTATTTT.

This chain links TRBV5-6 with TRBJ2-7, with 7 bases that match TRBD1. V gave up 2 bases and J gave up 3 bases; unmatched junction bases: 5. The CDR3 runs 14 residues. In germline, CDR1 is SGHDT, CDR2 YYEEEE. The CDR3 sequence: CASSLGDSYYEQYF. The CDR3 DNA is TGTGCCAGCAGCTTAGGGGACAGTTACTACGAGCAGTACTTC. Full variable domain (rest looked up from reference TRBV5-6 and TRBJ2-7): DAGVTQSPTHLIKTRGQQVTLRCSPKSGHDTVSWYQQALGQGPQFIFQYYEEEERQRGNFPDRFSGHQFPNYSSELNVNALLLGDSALYLCASSLGDSYYEQYFGPGTRLTVT.

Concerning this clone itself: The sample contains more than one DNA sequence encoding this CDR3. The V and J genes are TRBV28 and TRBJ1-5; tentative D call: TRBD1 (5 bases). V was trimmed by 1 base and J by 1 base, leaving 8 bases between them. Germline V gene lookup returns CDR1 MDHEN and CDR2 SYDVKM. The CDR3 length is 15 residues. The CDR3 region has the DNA TGTGCCAGCAGTTTATTCGGGGCCAGCAATCAGCCCCAGCATTTT. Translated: CASSLFGASNQPQHF.

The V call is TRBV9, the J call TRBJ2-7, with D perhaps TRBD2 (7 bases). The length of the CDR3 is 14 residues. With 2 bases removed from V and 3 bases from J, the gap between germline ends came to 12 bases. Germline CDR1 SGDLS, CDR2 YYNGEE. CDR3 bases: TGTGCCAGCAGCGTCGGGGGGCATGACTACGAGCAGTACTTC. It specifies CASSVGGHDYEQYF.